Listed here are 30 T cell receptor beta chains from one sample, sequenced in a study of cytomegalovirus exposure and HLA in healthy donors. With 60 Vbeta and 13 Jbeta primers, the PCR was carried out. Libraries were prepared by immunoSEQ multiplex PCR; TCRdb keeps only in-frame clonotypes and omits some of them. This sample has approximately 140,000 clones; under 85% occur once, and the top ten carry about 6.7%. Input material: PBMCs. These receptors all stem from a woman in her forties in good health and CMV-seropositive.

V usage is TRBV2 and J usage is TRBJ1-1; the D is unclear. This CDR3 has 14 amino acids. The V gene's germline CDR1 is SNHLY and CDR2 FYNNEI. V was trimmed by 4 bases and J by 2 bases, leaving 11 bases between them. The CDR3 sequence: CASSVRVPNTEAFF. Written as DNA, the CDR3 is TGTGCCAGCAGTGTGAGGGTTCCCAACACTGAAGCTTTCTTT.

J is TRBJ2-5 and V is TRBV25-1; TRBD2 matches 7 bases. Germline lookup yields CDR1 MGHDK and CDR2 SYGVNS. CDR3 length: 15 amino acids. The V segment lost 5 bases and the J segment 4 bases; nucleotides outside the gene matches: 10. DNA for the CDR3: TGTGCCAGCAGTTCCCGGGGGTGGGGGGGAGAGACCCAGTACTTC. Its translation: CASSSRGWGGETQYF.

The chain recombines TRBV5-1 with TRBJ2-2; 8 positions agree with TRBD1. The CDR3 has 17 residues. CDR1 and CDR2 (germline): SGHRS, YFSETQ. Trimming removed 0 bases from V and 6 bases from J; junction bases left unmatched: 10. DNA for the CDR3: TGCGCCAGCAGCTTGGGTCAGGGGGCGACCTCGTCCGGGGAGCTGTTTTTT. Residues: CASSLGQGATSSGELFF.

A single count supports this clone. The chain is built from TRBV28 and TRBJ1-5, with TRBD1 identical over 8 bases. The germline CDR1 and CDR2 sequences are MDHEN and SYDVKM. The CDR3 covers 15 residues. Trimming removed 6 bases from V and 7 bases from J; junction bases left unmatched: 11. CDR3 residues: CASSPRTGGDQPQHF. The CDR3 region has the DNA TGTGCCAGCAGCCCGCGTACAGGGGGTGACCAGCCCCAGCATTTT.

J is TRBJ1-1 and V is TRBV9; maybe TRBD1 (5 bases). The CDR3 contains 16 residues. Germline-derived CDR1 and CDR2 are SGDLS and YYNGEE. With 0 bases removed from V and 0 bases from J, the gap between germline ends came to 12 bases. Here the CDR3 reads CASSVGSGTMNTEAFF. In DNA form, the CDR3 reads TGTGCCAGCAGCGTAGGGTCAGGGACTATGAACACTGAAGCTTTCTTT.

This clone was counted a single time. This sequence joins TRBV6-5 and TRBJ2-7; 8 nucleotides agree with TRBD2. CDR3 length equals 14 residues. Germline trimming cut 5 bases from V and 5 bases from J; bases unmatched to any gene: 8. Germline-derived CDR1 and CDR2 are MNHEY and SVGAGI. CDR3 in amino acids: CASSRSGTRNEQYF. The CDR3 DNA sequence: TGTGCCAGCAGTCGCTCCGGGACTAGAAACGAGCAGTACTTC.

The chain combines TRBV19 with TRBJ1-6; the D is unclear. The CDR3 sequence is 16 residues long. Trimming pared 3 bases from V and 0 bases from J, leaving 9 bases between. Per germline, CDR1 LNHDA and CDR2 SQIVND (reference sequence). Here the CDR3 reads CASSISFISYNSPLHF. The CDR3 DNA reads TGTGCCAGTAGTATCAGTTTCATCTCCTATAATTCACCCCTCCACTTT.

V is TRBV7-9 and J is TRBJ1-6; 8 nucleotides align to TRBD1. V was pared by 5 bases and J by 5 bases, with 5 bases of the junction left unmatched. Germline V lookup: CDR1 SEHNR, CDR2 FQNEAQ (reference sequence). The CDR3 length is 15 residues. The CDR3 is CASSQGTGHNSPLHF. The CDR3, as DNA: TGTGCCAGCAGCCAAGGGACAGGCCATAATTCACCCCTCCACTTT. The whole variable domain, remainder taken from reference TRBV7-9 and TRBJ1-6, is DTGVSQNPRHKITKRGQNVTFRCDPISEHNRLYWYRQTLGQGPEFLTYFQNEAQLEKSRLLSDRFSAERPKGSFSTLEIQRTEQGDSAMYLCASSQGTGHNSPLHFGNGTRLTVT.

The chain combines TRBV7-6 with TRBJ2-2; 9 bases align to TRBD1. This CDR3 spans 14 amino acids. The ends lost 6 bases at V and 5 bases at J; junction bases unmatched: 4. Per germline, CDR1 SGHVS and CDR2 FNYEAQ. The CDR3: CASRQGAWTGELFF. CDR3 sequence (DNA): TGTGCCAGCAGACAGGGGGCTTGGACCGGGGAGCTGTTTTTT.

In its sample, this clone was seen once. Different DNA sequences within this sample yield the same CDR3. The rearrangement uses TRBV11-3 and TRBJ2-7, with D possibly being TRBD2 (5 bases). CDR1 is SGHNT, CDR2 YENEEA, per germline. This CDR3 is 12 amino acids long. Trimming left V 11 bases short and J 7 bases short, with 18 bases between. CDR3 protein: CAPGCHCYEQYF. CDR3 coding DNA: TGTGCCCCGGGGTGTCATTGCTATGAGCAGTACTTC.

This sequence joins TRBV10-3 and TRBJ2-1, with 13 bases aligning to TRBD2. There are 16 residues in the CDR3. CDR1 ENHRY and CDR2 SYGVKD come from the germline V gene. V trimming: 3 bases; J trimming: 6 bases; junction bases outside the gene matches: 5. The CDR3 spells CAISDTSGGALNEQFF. In DNA, the CDR3 is TGTGCCATCAGTGATACTAGCGGGGGGGCTCTCAATGAGCAGTTCTTC.

The CDR3 spells CASRPLVGGNYGYTF. The CDR3 DNA follows: TGTGCCAGCAGGCCCCTAGTCGGGGGGAACTATGGCTACACCTTC. The chain uses TRBV2 and TRBJ1-2, with TRBD1 as a possible D gene (5 bases). The CDR3 extends over 15 amino acids. Trimming removed 6 bases from V and 2 bases from J, with 16 bases in between. CDR1 and CDR2 from the germline V gene are SNHLY and FYNNEI.

The chain carries TRBV4-1 and TRBJ2-2, with D possibly matching TRBD2 (6 bases). Looked up from germline, CDR1 is MGHRA and CDR2 is YSYEKL. Deletions cut 1 base from V and 5 bases from J, with 11 bases between. The CDR3 length is 15 residues. The CDR3 region is CASSQGAGLTGELFF. CDR3 DNA sequence: TGCGCCAGCAGCCAAGGGGCCGGACTAACCGGGGAGCTGTTTTTT.

V usage is TRBV19 and J usage is TRBJ1-2; 7 bases are a match to TRBD1. Germline V gene lookup returns CDR1 LNHDA and CDR2 SQIVND (reference sequence). The ends lost 2 bases at V and 3 bases at J; junction bases unmatched: 21. This CDR3 is 20 amino acids long. The CDR3 nucleotides are TGTGCCAGTAGTATACGCCCGGGACAGTTGATCCCCTATACCCACTATGGCTACACCTTC. The encoded protein is CASSIRPGQLIPYTHYGYTF.

This clone came up a few times. The chain recombines TRBV7-9 with TRBJ1-2, with unresolved D. V lost 4 bases and J 4 bases, leaving 16 bases between the germline ends. Germline CDR1 and CDR2: SEHNR and FQNEAQ (reference sequence). This CDR3 has 15 amino acids. CDR3 protein: CASSSSERRGYGYTF. In DNA, the CDR3 is TGTGCCAGCAGCTCCTCAGAACGGCGAGGCTATGGCTACACCTTC.

The chain links TRBV5-6 to TRBJ1-3, with D uncertain. This CDR3 has 15 amino acids. The V gene lost 0 bases and the J gene lost 0 bases, with 7 bases spanning the gap. The germline CDR1 and CDR2 sequences are SGHDT and YYEEEE. The CDR3 spells CASSLGGSSGNTIYF. CDR3 coding DNA: TGTGCCAGCAGCTTGGGAGGTTCCTCTGGAAACACCATATATTTT.

On this clone: At one end, the junction sequence differs from germline, possibly due to a read error. Here the CDR3 DNA reads TGTTCCAGCAGACAGGGGGCGGTCACTGAAGCTTTCTTT. It encodes CSSRQGAVTEAFF. The rearrangement links TRBV7-9 to TRBJ1-1, with 10 nucleotides matching TRBD1. Germline V gene data show CDR1 as SEHNR and CDR2 as FQNEAQ (reference sequence). The CDR3 has 13 residues.

The chain couples TRBV7-2 to TRBJ2-3; 11 positions match TRBD2. Germline-derived CDR1 and CDR2 are SGHTA and FQGNSA. Trimming removed 2 bases from V and 5 bases from J; junction bases left unmatched: 6. This CDR3 has 16 residues. The DNA of the CDR3 is TGTGCCAGCAGCTTACTAGCGGGGGGCATAGGAGATACGCAGTATTTT. This gives the protein CASSLLAGGIGDTQYF.

The genes are TRBV6-5 and TRBJ2-3; TRBD2 matches 7 bases. Trimming took 4 bases from V and 0 from J; bases not matched to a gene: 1. The CDR3 sequence is 14 residues long. The germline gives CDR1 MNHEY, CDR2 SVGAGI. The CDR3 DNA reads as TGTGCCAGCAGTTGGGGGGGTAGCACAGATACGCAGTATTTT. It is translated as CASSWGGSTDTQYF.

The chain has TRBV6-6 and TRBJ1-1; TRBD1 matches at 8 bases. The CDR3 sequence is 13 residues long. Germline CDR1 reads MNHNY; CDR2 reads SVGAGI (reference sequence). V shed 6 bases, J shed 5 bases, and the junction held 5 bases outside the gene matches. The DNA of the CDR3 is TGTGCCAGCAGAGCACAGGGGGTGACTGAAGCTTTCTTT. It yields the protein CASRAQGVTEAFF.

This chain links TRBV5-1 with TRBJ2-3, with 10 bases aligning to TRBD2. Germline loops: CDR1 SGHRS, CDR2 YFSETQ. Trimming cost V 0 bases and J 1 base; bases outside gene matches: 2. The CDR3 length is 16 residues. This CDR3 is CASSLATSGGTDTQYF. In nucleotides, the CDR3 is TGCGCCAGCAGCTTGGCTACTAGCGGGGGCACAGATACGCAGTATTTT.

The rearrangement links TRBV2 to TRBJ2-3; the D gene is possibly TRBD1 (5 bases). Trimming left V 7 bases short and J 0 bases short, with 11 bases between. Germline CDR1 SNHLY, CDR2 FYNNEI. The CDR3 is 14 amino acids. CDR3 region: CASKGAQSTDTQYF. The CDR3 bases are TGTGCCAGCAAAGGGGCGCAGAGCACAGATACGCAGTATTTT.

A few counts support this clone. J is TRBJ2-5 and V is TRBV5-1; 11 positions match TRBD2. The CDR3 is 15 residues long. V lost 7 bases and J lost 5; bases outside the gene matches: 10. The V gene's germline CDR1 is SGHRS and CDR2 YFSETQ. DNA of the CDR3: TGCGCCAGCGCTATTAGCGGGGGGGCCGGGGAGACCCAGTACTTC. It translates to CASAISGGAGETQYF.

J is TRBJ2-1 and V is TRBV11-2, with TRBD2 matching 10 bases. The CDR3 is 15 residues long. Germline loops: CDR1 SGHAT, CDR2 FQNNGV. The ends lost 10 bases at V and 6 bases at J; junction bases unmatched: 12. The CDR3 sequence: CATGSGTSAFNEQFF. DNA of the CDR3: TGTGCCACAGGGTCCGGGACTAGCGCCTTCAATGAGCAGTTCTTC. Variable domain in full (rest from reference TRBV11-2 and TRBJ2-1): EAGVAQSPRYKIIEKRQSVAFWCNPISGHATLYWYQQILGQGPKLLIQFQNNGVVDDSQLPKDRFSAERLKGVDSTLKIQPAKLEDSAVYLCATGSGTSAFNEQFFGPGTRLTVL.

V is TRBV30 and J is TRBJ2-3, with 12 bases identical to TRBD2. Losses at the gene ends were 3 bases for V and 5 bases for J; bases not matched to a gene: 6. The CDR3 sequence is 15 residues long. CDR1 and CDR2 from the germline V gene are GTSNPN and SVGIG (reference sequence). CDR3 DNA sequence: TGTGCCTGGAGACGGACTAGCGGGGTGGGAGATACGCAGTATTTT. Translation: CAWRRTSGVGDTQYF.

This clone was recorded a few times. This rearrangement joins TRBV6-5 to TRBJ1-6, with a weak D call TRBD1 (5 bases). Germline-derived CDR1 and CDR2 are MNHEY and SVGAGI. V gave up 0 bases and J gave up 6 bases, with 12 bases separating them. The length of the CDR3 is 16 residues. This chain's CDR3 is CASSYSGGLGNSPLHF. The CDR3 DNA is TGTGCCAGCAGTTACTCCGGGGGTCTTGGTAATTCACCCCTCCACTTT.

V and J are TRBV10-3 and TRBJ2-7, with D possibly being TRBD2 (6 bases). The CDR3 runs 15 residues. Germline CDR1 is ENHRY and CDR2 is SYGVKD. The germline V and J ends were trimmed by 0 bases and 3 bases, with 12 bases remaining between them. CDR3 region: CAISESGGAVYEQYF. The CDR3 coding sequence is TGTGCCATCAGTGAGTCTGGCGGGGCGGTCTACGAGCAGTACTTC.

The rearrangement links TRBV5-6 to TRBJ2-1, with 16 bases fitting TRBD2. Germline CDR1 and CDR2: SGHDT and YYEEEE. The ends lost 4 bases at V and 6 bases at J; junction bases unmatched: 10. CDR3 size: 18 residues. CDR3 loop: CASSPGLAGGPRGNEQFF. The CDR3 DNA reads TGTGCCAGCAGCCCGGGACTAGCGGGGGGGCCGAGGGGCAATGAGCAGTTCTTC. Supplemented by reference TRBV5-6 and TRBJ2-1, the full variable domain reads DAGVTQSPTHLIKTRGQQVTLRCSPKSGHDTVSWYQQALGQGPQFIFQYYEEEERQRGNFPDRFSGHQFPNYSSELNVNALLLGDSALYLCASSPGLAGGPRGNEQFFGPGTRLTVL.

The V call is TRBV2, the J call TRBJ2-5, with 9 nucleotides matching TRBD1. The trim removed 6 bases at V and 5 bases at J, leaving 10 bases unmatched. The germline gives CDR1 SNHLY, CDR2 FYNNEI. The CDR3 is 15 amino acids. CDR3: CASRLGGQGRETQYF. CDR3 DNA sequence: TGTGCCAGCAGGTTGGGCGGACAGGGGCGGGAGACCCAGTACTTC.

This clone occurred once. J is TRBJ2-2 and V is TRBV7-9, with 7 bases aligning to TRBD1. This CDR3 comprises 16 residues. Germline CDR1 is SEHNR and CDR2 is FQNEAQ (reference sequence). With 5 bases clipped from V and 4 bases from J, the junction kept 10 bases outside the gene matches. CDR3: CASSPATGQGTGELFF. CDR3 nucleotide sequence: TGTGCCAGCAGCCCGGCGACAGGGCAGGGCACCGGGGAGCTGTTTTTT. Supplemented by reference TRBV7-9 and TRBJ2-2, the full variable domain reads DTGVSQNPRHKITKRGQNVTFRCDPISEHNRLYWYRQTLGQGPEFLTYFQNEAQLEKSRLLSDRFSAERPKGSFSTLEIQRTEQGDSAMYLCASSPATGQGTGELFFGEGSRLTVL.